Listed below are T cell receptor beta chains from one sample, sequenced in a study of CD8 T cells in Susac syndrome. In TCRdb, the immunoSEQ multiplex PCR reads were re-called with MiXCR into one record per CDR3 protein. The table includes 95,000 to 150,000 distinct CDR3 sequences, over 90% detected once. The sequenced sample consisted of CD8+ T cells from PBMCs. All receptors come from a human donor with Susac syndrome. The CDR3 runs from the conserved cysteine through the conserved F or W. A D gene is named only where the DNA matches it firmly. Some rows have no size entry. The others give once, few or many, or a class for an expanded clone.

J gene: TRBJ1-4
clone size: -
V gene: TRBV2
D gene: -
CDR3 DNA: TGTGCCAGCAGTGTGGGGGGAACTAATGAAAAACTGTTTTTT
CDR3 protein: CASSVGGTNEKLFF

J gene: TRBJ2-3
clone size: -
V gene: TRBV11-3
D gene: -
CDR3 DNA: TGTGCCAGCGCCTACGGGACCACAGATACGCAGTATTTT
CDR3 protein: CASAYGTTDTQYF

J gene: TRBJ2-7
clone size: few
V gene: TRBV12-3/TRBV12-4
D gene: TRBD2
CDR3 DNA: TGTGCCAGCAGTTCGGGGGGGTACGAGCAGTACTTC
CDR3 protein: CASSSGGYEQYF

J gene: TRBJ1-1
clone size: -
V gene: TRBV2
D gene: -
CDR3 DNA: TGTGCCAGCACCAGGGGCGTCTCGGGGTTGAACACTGAAGCTTTCTTT
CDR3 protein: CASTRGVSGLNTEAFF

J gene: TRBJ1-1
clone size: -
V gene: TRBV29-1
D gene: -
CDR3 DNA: TGCAGCACGTACAGGGATACTGAAGCTTTCTTT
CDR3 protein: CSTYRDTEAFF

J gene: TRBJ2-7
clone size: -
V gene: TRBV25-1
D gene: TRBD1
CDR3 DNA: TGTGCCAGCAGTGTGGGCCCTGGACAGGGGAACTACGAGCAGTACTTC
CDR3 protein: CASSVGPGQGNYEQYF

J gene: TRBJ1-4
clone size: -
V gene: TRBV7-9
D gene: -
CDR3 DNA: TGTGCCAGCAGCACTTACGATGAAAAACTGTTTTTT
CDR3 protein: CASSTYDEKLFF

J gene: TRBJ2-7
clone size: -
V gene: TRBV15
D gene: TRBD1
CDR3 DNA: TGTGCCACCAGCGGTAAGGGACAGGGGAGGTACGAGCAGTACTTC
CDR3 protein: CATSGKGQGRYEQYF

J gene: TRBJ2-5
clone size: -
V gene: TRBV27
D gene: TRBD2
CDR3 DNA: TGTGCCAGCAGCCCCCCGGGGGGAGGGGAGACCCAGTACTTC
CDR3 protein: CASSPPGGGETQYF

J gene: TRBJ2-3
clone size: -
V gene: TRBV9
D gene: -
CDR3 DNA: TGTGCCAGCAGCCCCCGGGGGGCCCCAGCAGATACGCAGTATTTT
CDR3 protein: CASSPRGAPADTQYF

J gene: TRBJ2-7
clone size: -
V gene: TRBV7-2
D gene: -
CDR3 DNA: TGTGCCAGCAGCTTACAGGGCGCGCACGAGCAGTACTTC
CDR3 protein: CASSLQGAHEQYF

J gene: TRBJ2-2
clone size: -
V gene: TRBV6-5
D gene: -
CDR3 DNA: TGTGCCAGCAGTTACGGGTCTAGCGTCGGGGAGCTGTTTTTT
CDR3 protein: CASSYGSSVGELFF

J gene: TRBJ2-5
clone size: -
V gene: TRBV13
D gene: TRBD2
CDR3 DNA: TGTGCCAGCAGCACGGGACTAGCGGGGGAGACCCAGTACTTC
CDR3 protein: CASSTGLAGETQYF

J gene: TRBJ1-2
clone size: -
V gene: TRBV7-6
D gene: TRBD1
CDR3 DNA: TGTGCCAGCAGATCGGGACAGGGGTCTGGCTACACCTTC
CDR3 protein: CASRSGQGSGYTF

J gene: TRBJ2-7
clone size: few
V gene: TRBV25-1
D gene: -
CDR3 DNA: TGTGCCAGCAGTGAAGGACCCGAGCAGTACTTC
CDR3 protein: CASSEGPEQYF

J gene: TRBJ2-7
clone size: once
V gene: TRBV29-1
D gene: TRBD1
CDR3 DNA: TGCAGCGTTGACGACAGGGGGCACGAGCAGTACTTC
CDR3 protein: CSVDDRGHEQYF

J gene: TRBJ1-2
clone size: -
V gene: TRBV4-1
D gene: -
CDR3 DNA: TGCGCCAGCAGCCAAGAGGGTTTCGGTGCAGCCTCCTATGGCTACACCTTC
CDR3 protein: CASSQEGFGAASYGYTF

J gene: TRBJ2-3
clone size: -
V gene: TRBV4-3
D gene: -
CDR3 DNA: TGCGCCAGCAGCCCGCGGGACGGTGGGATCACAGATACGCAGTATTTT
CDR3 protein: CASSPRDGGITDTQYF

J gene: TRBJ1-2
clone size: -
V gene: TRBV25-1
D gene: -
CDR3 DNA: TGTGCCAGCAGTGAATGGGCAGTGATCGACTATGGCTACACCTTC
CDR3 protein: CASSEWAVIDYGYTF

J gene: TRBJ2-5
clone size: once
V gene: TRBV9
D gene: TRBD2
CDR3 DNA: TGTGCCAGCAGCGTAGGAGCGGGGGGGCACGAGACCCAGTACTTC
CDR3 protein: CASSVGAGGHETQYF

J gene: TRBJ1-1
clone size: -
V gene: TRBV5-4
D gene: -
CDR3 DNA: TGTGCCAGCAGCTTGGGTGGCGAAAGAAAGGACTTCTTT
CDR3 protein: CASSLGGERKDFF

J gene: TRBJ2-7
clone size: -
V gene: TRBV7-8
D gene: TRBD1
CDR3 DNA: TGTGCCAGCAGCTTAGCGCAGGGGGCCGGCTACGAGCAGTACTTC
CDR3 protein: CASSLAQGAGYEQYF

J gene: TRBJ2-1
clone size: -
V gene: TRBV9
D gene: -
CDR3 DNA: TGTGCCAGCAGCGCAAGGGGGGCCGGATCCTACAATGAGCAGTTCTTC
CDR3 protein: CASSARGAGSYNEQFF

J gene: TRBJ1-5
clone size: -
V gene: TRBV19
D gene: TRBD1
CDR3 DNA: TGTGCCAGTAGTACCTGGACAGGCGGGCAGCCCCAGCATTTT
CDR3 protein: CASSTWTGGQPQHF

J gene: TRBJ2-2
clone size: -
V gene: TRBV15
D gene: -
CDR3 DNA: TGTGCCACCAGCAGTTTCCGGGACTCGAACACCGGGGAGCTGTTTTTT
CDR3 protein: CATSSFRDSNTGELFF

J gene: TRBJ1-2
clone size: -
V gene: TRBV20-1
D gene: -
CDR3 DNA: TGCAGTGCTAGCCGGGGGGAGCGAGATGGCTACACCTTC
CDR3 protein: CSASRGERDGYTF

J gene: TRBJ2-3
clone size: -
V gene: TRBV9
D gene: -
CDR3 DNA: TGTGCCAGCAGCCGAATGATCACTAGCACAGATACGCAGTATTTT
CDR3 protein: CASSRMITSTDTQYF

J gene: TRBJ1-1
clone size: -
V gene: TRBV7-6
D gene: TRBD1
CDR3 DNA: TGTGCCAGCAGCTTAACCCCGGACAGGTCCACTGAAGCTTTCTTT
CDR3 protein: CASSLTPDRSTEAFF

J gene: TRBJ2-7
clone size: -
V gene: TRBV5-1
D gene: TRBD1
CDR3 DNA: TGCGCCAGCAGCACCGGGGACAGACTTATCTACGAGCAGTACTTC
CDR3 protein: CASSTGDRLIYEQYF

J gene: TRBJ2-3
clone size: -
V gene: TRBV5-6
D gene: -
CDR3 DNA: TGTGCCAGCACCCAGGATGGGACATTGCCTAGCACAGATACGCAGTATTTT
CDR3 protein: CASTQDGTLPSTDTQYF

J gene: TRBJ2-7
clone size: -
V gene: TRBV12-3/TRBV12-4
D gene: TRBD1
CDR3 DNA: TGTGCCAGCAGTTTCCAAGGCGGACAGGGGTACTACGAGCAGTACTTC
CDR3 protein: CASSFQGGQGYYEQYF

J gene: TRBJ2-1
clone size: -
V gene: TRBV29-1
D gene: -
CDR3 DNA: TGCAGCGTTGAAACCCTACCCCGACAGCTGGAGCAGTTCTTC
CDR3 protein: CSVETLPRQLEQFF

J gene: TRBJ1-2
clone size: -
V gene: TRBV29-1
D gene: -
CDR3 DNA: TGCAGCGTTGAGGGTGGCTACACCTTC
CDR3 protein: CSVEGGYTF

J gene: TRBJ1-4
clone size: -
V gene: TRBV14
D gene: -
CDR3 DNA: TGTGCCAGCAGCCAACAGACAGCCTATAATGAAAAACTGTTTTTT
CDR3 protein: CASSQQTAYNEKLFF

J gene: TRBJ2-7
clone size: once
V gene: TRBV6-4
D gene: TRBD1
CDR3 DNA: TGTGCCAGCACGGGACAGGGCTTATCCTACGAGCAGTACTTC
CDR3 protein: CASTGQGLSYEQYF

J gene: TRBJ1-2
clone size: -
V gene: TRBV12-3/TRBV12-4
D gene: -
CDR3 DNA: TGTGCCAGCAGTTCTTGGAGCCACTATGGCTACACCTTC
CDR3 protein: CASSSWSHYGYTF

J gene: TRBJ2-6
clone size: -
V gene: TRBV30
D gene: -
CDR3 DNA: TGTGCCTGGAGTGTAGGTCAGGGTCTTGGGGCCAACGTCCTGACTTTC
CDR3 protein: CAWSVGQGLGANVLTF

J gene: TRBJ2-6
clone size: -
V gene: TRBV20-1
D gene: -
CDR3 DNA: TGCAGTGCCAGGGACACCCCGAGCTCTGGGGCCAACGTCCTGACTTTC
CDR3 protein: CSARDTPSSGANVLTF

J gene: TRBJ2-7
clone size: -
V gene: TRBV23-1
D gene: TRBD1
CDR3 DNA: TGCGCCAGCAGCTTTCACGGGACAGGAAGAGACGAGCAGTACTTC
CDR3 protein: CASSFHGTGRDEQYF

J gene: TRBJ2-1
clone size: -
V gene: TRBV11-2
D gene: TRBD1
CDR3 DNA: TGTGCCAGCAGCTCCCGGACAGGGGCTCTCAATGAGCAGTTCTTC
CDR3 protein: CASSSRTGALNEQFF

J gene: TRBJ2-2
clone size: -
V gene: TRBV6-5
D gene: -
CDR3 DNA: TGTGCCAGCAGTTACAGGGGAGCCACCGGGGAGCTGTTTTTT
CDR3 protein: CASSYRGATGELFF

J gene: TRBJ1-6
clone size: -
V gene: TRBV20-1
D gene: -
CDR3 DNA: TGCAGTGCTGCGACACGAGACAGGTTGACTTATAATTCACCCCTCCACTTT
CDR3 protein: CSAATRDRLTYNSPLHF